A single sample is the source of the 24 T cell receptor beta chains below, sequenced in a study of regulatory T cells in long-lasting Graves disease. Relying on iRepertoire HTBI primers and Arm-PCR of CDR3 regions, the team built TCR beta libraries. One entry per CDR3 protein, called by TCRdb with MiXCR from the multiplex PCR reads. Found here are around 400,000 distinct CDR3 sequences, roughly 25% of them singletons; the top ten hold around a quarter. The time point was: persistent/refractory GD, antithyroid drugs over 5 years with positive TRAb. PBMC-extracted RNA yielded the TCR library. The specimen was peripheral blood mononuclear cells (PBMCs), collected when the disease was refractory, from a patient treated with antithyroid drugs. All receptors derive from a woman in her forties with Graves disease.

The rearrangement joins TRBV6-5 to TRBJ2-7; TRBD2 agrees at 7 bases. CDR3 length equals 14 residues. Germline CDR1 is MNHEY and CDR2 is SVGAGI. Trimming took 0 bases from V and 3 from J; bases not matched to a gene: 2. The CDR3 region is CASSYSRESYEQYF. In DNA form, the CDR3 reads TGTGCCAGCAGTTACTCGCGGGAGAGCTACGAGCAGTACTTC.

The chain combines TRBV7-2 with TRBJ1-2; D is uncertain. Germline loops: CDR1 SGHTA, CDR2 FQGNSA. CDR3 length: 16 residues. Between the trimmed V and J ends, which lost 6 bases and 2 bases, there was a span of 19 bases. In DNA form, the CDR3 reads TGTGCCAGCAGACTCATCCGCTGGGGTCCAAACTATGGCTACACCTTC. As protein: CASRLIRWGPNYGYTF.

Turning to this clonotype: A much larger clone lies a single base off, so this may be a read error. The J gene is TRBJ1-6, the V gene TRBV7-8, with unresolved D. The germline V gene has CDR1 SGHVS and CDR2 FQNEAQ. The CDR3 is 14 amino acids. Trimming took off 6 bases at V and 7 bases at J, with 13 bases between the two ends. CDR3 protein: CASRREGTNSPLHF. CDR3 coding DNA: TGTGCCAGCAGGAGGGAGGGCACAAATTCACCCCTCCACTTT.

In this sample, this clonotype turned up many times. The genes are TRBV6-1 and TRBJ1-1, with 9 bases matching TRBD1. V shed 2 bases and J 3 bases; nucleotides not matched to a gene: 4. CDR1 and CDR2 from the germline V gene are MNHNS and SASEGT. This CDR3 comprises 15 residues. CDR3 bases: TGTGCCAGCAGTGAATTAAGGGACAGGGACACTGAAGCTTTCTTT. This translates into CASSELRDRDTEAFF.

The chain recombines TRBV19 with TRBJ2-3, with 13 nucleotides matching TRBD2. Germline-derived CDR1 and CDR2 are LNHDA and SQIVND (reference sequence). Trimming cost V 6 bases and J 3 bases; bases outside gene matches: 9. The CDR3 length is 17 residues. The chain's CDR3 is CASSSPGLAGATDTQYF. Here the CDR3 DNA reads TGTGCCAGTAGCTCACCCGGACTAGCGGGAGCAACAGATACGCAGTATTTT.

This clonotype was seen a handful of times. The rearrangement joins TRBV25-1 to TRBJ1-2; D unresolved. The V gene lost 0 bases and the J gene lost 4 bases, with 6 bases spanning the gap. There are 13 residues in the CDR3. Germline CDR1 MGHDK, CDR2 SYGVNS. For the CDR3, the DNA is TGTGCCAGCAGTGAATATTCTGGCTATGGCTACACCTTC. Amino acid sequence: CASSEYSGYGYTF.

In this sample, this clonotype turned up many times. V gene TRBV6-1 combines with J gene TRBJ2-7; 13 bases are a match to TRBD2. The germline gives CDR1 MNHNS, CDR2 SASEGT. Trimming cost V 6 bases and J 3 bases; bases outside gene matches: 5. This CDR3 has 15 amino acids. This CDR3 is CASRELAGGLYEQYF. The DNA for the CDR3 is TGTGCCAGCAGGGAACTAGCGGGAGGGCTCTACGAGCAGTACTTC.

A word on this clonotype: Just one base apart from a much larger clone, this may be a read error. CDR3 sequence: CAGSPRGAYEQYF. The CDR3 nucleotides read TGTGCCGGCAGTCCCAGGGGAGCCTACGAGCAGTACTTC. J is TRBJ2-7 and V is TRBV28, with D possibly being TRBD1 (6 bases). The CDR3 covers 13 residues. Looked up from germline, CDR1 is MDHEN and CDR2 is SYDVKM.

Only a few counts were recorded for this clonotype. The V and J genes are TRBV12-3 or TRBV12-4 and TRBJ2-1; D not resolved. V was shortened by 3 bases and J by 8 bases, with 8 bases between the two germline ends. The CDR3 extends over 12 amino acids. DNA of the CDR3: TGTGCCAGCAGTTTTAAGTCCTATGAGCAGTTCTTC. Translated: CASSFKSYEQFF.

For this clonotype: Possible read error: a much larger clone is one base away. The V and J genes are TRBV6-5 and TRBJ2-6; no clear D gene. Trimming shortened V by 4 bases and J by 4 bases, and 8 bases separated the two germline ends. The CDR3 extends over 14 amino acids. CDR1 and CDR2 (germline): MNHEY, SVGAGI. The DNA of the CDR3 is TGTGCCAGCAGTTTGTCCGGGGGGGCCAACGTCCTGACTTTC. Its translation is CASSLSGGANVLTF.

There are many counts of this clonotype. The chain uses TRBV12-3 or TRBV12-4 and TRBJ1-1, with 7 bases that match TRBD1. V lost 1 base, J lost 3 bases, and 8 bases stayed unmatched. The CDR3 runs to 16 residues. The CDR3 DNA sequence: TGTGCCAGCAGTTTAGGGACCTTAGGGGGCTACACTGAAGCTTTCTTT. Translation gives CASSLGTLGGYTEAFF.

This clonotype was seen a few times. A much larger clone differs from this one at a single base, so this may be a read error. V is TRBV29-1 and J is TRBJ2-5, with D perhaps matching TRBD1 (6 bases). Germline V lookup: CDR1 SQVTM, CDR2 ANQGSEA. The V gene lost 1 base and the J gene lost 1 base, with 13 bases spanning the gap. This CDR3 region has 15 residues. DNA for the CDR3: TGCAGCGTTGAAGGTACGGCAGGGGTCCAAGAGACCCAGTACTTC. Residues: CSVEGTAGVQETQYF.

This chain connects TRBV6-9 to TRBJ1-2; D uncertain. Germline CDR1 MNHGY, CDR2 SVAAGI. The germline V and J ends were trimmed by 3 bases and 1 base, with 9 bases remaining between them. The CDR3 spans 14 residues. Here the CDR3 reads CASSYSSDNYGYTF. The CDR3 DNA follows: TGTGCCAGCAGTTACTCTTCGGATAACTATGGCTACACCTTC.

In its sample, this clonotype was seen many times. The rearrangement uses TRBV11-1 and TRBJ2-5, with a possible D match to TRBD2 (5 bases). The CDR3 is 15 amino acids. V lost 5 bases, J lost 5 bases, and 18 bases lay in between. Germline lookup yields CDR1 SGHAT and CDR2 FQDESV (reference sequence). The CDR3, as DNA: TGTGCCAGCAGCAAAGCCCGACGGAGGCGGGAGACCCAGTACTTC. It is translated as CASSKARRRRETQYF.

Concerning this clonotype: A much larger clonotype is one base distant, so this may be a read error. The DNA of the CDR3 is TGTACCAGCAGCCAAACCCCTTATCAGCCCCAGCATTTT. It is translated as CTSSQTPYQPQHF. The V gene is TRBV3-1, the J gene TRBJ1-5; D is ambiguous. Germline V gene lookup returns CDR1 LGHDT and CDR2 YNNKEL (reference sequence). The CDR3 runs to 13 residues.

V gene TRBV30 combines with J gene TRBJ1-1; no firm D call. With 2 bases removed from V and 3 bases from J, the gap between germline ends came to 7 bases. There are 12 residues in the CDR3. Germline V gives CDR1 GTSNPN, CDR2 SVGIG (reference sequence). In nucleotides, the CDR3 is TGTGCCTGGAGTAGCGGGTACACTGAAGCTTTCTTT. It specifies CAWSSGYTEAFF. The variable domain in full, completed from reference TRBV30 and TRBJ1-1, reads SQTIHQWPATLVQPVGSPLSLECTVEGTSNPNLYWYRQAAGRGLQLLFYSVGIGQISSEVPQNLSASRPQDRQFILSSKKLLLSDSGFYLCAWSSGYTEAFFGQGTRLTVV.

This clonotype appeared many times. The chain is built from TRBV6-1 and TRBJ2-5; 12 bases fit TRBD2. This CDR3 spans 17 amino acids. Germline assignment: CDR1 MNHNS and CDR2 SASEGT. The J segment lost 0 bases and the V segment lost 5 bases, leaving 7 bases of the junction unmatched. The CDR3 is CASSPGLAGPHQETQYF. CDR3 bases: TGTGCCAGCAGTCCTGGACTAGCGGGACCCCACCAAGAGACCCAGTACTTC.

The chain uses TRBV5-1 and TRBJ2-7, with unresolved D. The CDR3 is made up of 14 amino acids. Germline V gene data show CDR1 as SGHRS and CDR2 as YFSETQ. Trimming left V 2 bases short and J 6 bases short, with 15 bases between. Here the CDR3 DNA reads TGCGCCAGCAGCTTTGGCCCCTGGTTGGGCGAGCAGTACTTC. This gives the protein CASSFGPWLGEQYF.

V and J are TRBV28 and TRBJ1-5; D not certain. The CDR3 runs 12 residues. V was pared by 6 bases and J by 3 bases, with 6 bases between. Germline V gives CDR1 MDHEN, CDR2 SYDVKM. CDR3 in DNA: TGTGCCAGCAGGGAATTCAATCAGCCCCAGCATTTT. Amino acids: CASREFNQPQHF.

The table lists this clonotype with many counts. The chain carries TRBV28 and TRBJ2-5; no clear D. The CDR3 consists of 13 residues. The germline V gene encodes CDR1 MDHEN and CDR2 SYDVKM. The V end lost 3 bases, the J end lost 4 bases, and 9 bases lay between the germline ends. Here the CDR3 DNA reads TGTGCCAGCAGTTTCCGTATAGCAGAGACCCAGTACTTC. Translated: CASSFRIAETQYF. The full variable domain, rest sourced from reference TRBV28 and TRBJ2-5, is DVKVTQSSRYLVKRTGEKVFLECVQDMDHENMFWYRQDPGLGLRLIYFSYDVKMKEKGDIPEGYSVSREKKERFSLILESASTNQTSMYLCASSFRIAETQYFGPGTRLLVL.

This clonotype was counted ten times or more. The V gene is TRBV28, the J gene TRBJ2-7, with unresolved D. The germline V gene encodes CDR1 MDHEN and CDR2 SYDVKM. This CDR3 is 13 amino acids long. Trimming took off 7 bases at V and 0 bases at J, with 10 bases between the two ends. The CDR3 reads CASTGGNSYEQYF. For the CDR3, the DNA is TGTGCCAGCACAGGCGGTAACTCCTACGAGCAGTACTTC.

This clonotype occurred many times. The chain is built from TRBV28 and TRBJ1-2; D is perhaps TRBD1 (6 bases). Trimming removed 8 bases at V and 6 bases at J, with 19 bases between. The CDR3 totals 14 residues. Germline lookup yields CDR1 MDHEN and CDR2 SYDVKM. CDR3 DNA sequence: TGTGCCAGCTACCTTCAACAGGGAAGGAATGGCTACACCTTC. Its protein is CASYLQQGRNGYTF.

The chain joins TRBV7-9 to TRBJ2-3; D might be TRBD1 or TRBD2, each matching 7 bases. V shed 11 bases and J shed 2 bases, with 17 bases lying between them. This CDR3 is built from 14 residues. CDR1 SEHNR and CDR2 FQNEAQ come from the germline V gene (reference sequence). Written as DNA, the CDR3 is TGTGCCCTTCAGCGGGACAGATCCACAGATACGCAGTATTTT. Its translation is CALQRDRSTDTQYF.

This clonotype appeared a few times. The chain joins TRBV27 to TRBJ1-1, with D perhaps TRBD1 (5 bases). The germline V gene has CDR1 MNHEY and CDR2 SMNVEV (reference sequence). The CDR3 has 18 residues. The V gene lost 5 bases and the J gene lost 1 base, with 23 bases spanning the gap. The CDR3, as DNA: TGTGCCAGCAGTACTATTCGGGGGAAGAGAACGGAGAACACTGAAGCTTTCTTT. Protein: CASSTIRGKRTENTEAFF.